A single sample is the source of the 20 T cell receptor beta chains below, sequenced in a study of CD8+ T cells in alopecia areata. Reverse transcribed after extraction, RNA yielded cDNA as the sequencing template. TCRdb's table, derived via immunoSEQ multiplex PCR, lists solely in-frame clones and lacks some. Here the sample spans almost 250,000 clones, about two thirds being singletons. Sequencing was performed on CD4+ T cells sorted from blood, taken at week 0. The receptor source for this set is a human donor with alopecia areata.

The V call is TRBV27, the J call TRBJ1-1; TRBD1 agrees at 7 bases. J lost 1 base, V lost 5 bases, and 7 bases had no gene match. The germline V gene has CDR1 MNHEY and CDR2 SMNVEV (reference sequence). The CDR3 spans 15 residues. In DNA, the CDR3 is TGTGCCAGCAGTCCAGACAGGGACCCGAACACTGAAGCTTTCTTT. It encodes CASSPDRDPNTEAFF.

This rearrangement joins TRBV19 to TRBJ2-3; 7 nucleotides line up with TRBD2. Germline values: CDR1 LNHDA, CDR2 SQIVND (reference sequence). Trimming took 5 bases from V and 3 from J; bases not matched to a gene: 14. The CDR3 is 17 amino acids. The CDR3 DNA follows: TGTGCCAGTAGTCCACTAGCGTGGATGGGTCGGACAGATACGCAGTATTTT. Its protein product is CASSPLAWMGRTDTQYF. Looking up the rest from reference TRBV19 and TRBJ2-3 gives the full variable domain: DGGITQSPKYLFRKEGQNVTLSCEQNLNHDAMYWYRQDPGQGLRLIYYSQIVNDFQKGDIAEGYSVSREKKESFPLTVTSAQKNPTAFYLCASSPLAWMGRTDTQYFGPGTRLTVL.

J is TRBJ2-3 and V is TRBV9; the D gene is possibly TRBD1 (6 bases). Germline lookup yields CDR1 SGDLS and CDR2 YYNGEE. This CDR3 has 14 residues. Trimming shortened V by 5 bases and J by 2 bases, and 12 bases separated the two germline ends. CDR3 coding DNA: TGTGCCAGCAGTCCGGGACACTACACAGATACGCAGTATTTT. This encodes CASSPGHYTDTQYF. Together with reference TRBV9 and TRBJ2-3, the CDR3 gives the full variable domain: DSGVTQTPKHLITATGQRVTLRCSPRSGDLSVYWYQQSLDQGLQFLIQYYNGEERAKGNILERFSAQQFPDLHSELNLSSLELGDSALYFCASSPGHYTDTQYFGPGTRLTVL.

In its sample, this clone was seen a few times. V gene TRBV23-1 combines with J gene TRBJ1-4; a possible D gene is TRBD1 (5 bases). TRBV23-1 is recorded as an ORF, its role being uncertain. Deletions cut 3 bases from V and 5 bases from J, with 13 bases between. CDR3 size: 15 residues. The CDR3 region is CASSQTGLGNEKLFF. DNA for the CDR3: TGCGCCAGCAGTCAGACGGGGCTAGGAAATGAAAAACTGTTTTTT.

The genes are TRBV7-2 and TRBJ2-1; possible D gene TRBD2, 6 bases. V shed 4 bases and J shed 1 base, with 11 bases lying between them. CDR3 size: 15 residues. The V gene's germline CDR1 is SGHTA and CDR2 FQGNSA. The CDR3 region has the DNA TGTGCCAGCAGCTCAGGGACTGGGTCCTACAATGAGCAGTTCTTC. Protein: CASSSGTGSYNEQFF.

The chain is built from TRBV5-1 and TRBJ2-4; D possibly corresponds to TRBD1 (5 bases). V was cut by 0 bases and J by 3 bases, with 10 bases left in between. The germline CDR1 and CDR2 sequences are SGHRS and YFSETQ. The CDR3 contains 15 residues. The CDR3: CASSLEGLGKNIQYF. The CDR3 coding sequence is TGCGCCAGCAGCTTGGAGGGGTTGGGCAAAAACATTCAGTACTTC.

The chain employs TRBV6-5 and TRBJ1-1; D is undetermined. Trimming stripped 2 bases from V and 3 bases from J, with 7 bases between. Germline loops: CDR1 MNHEY, CDR2 SVGAGI. The length of the CDR3 is 13 residues. CDR3 coding DNA: TGTGCCAGCAGTTACAATAGGGACACTGAAGCTTTCTTT. Translation: CASSYNRDTEAFF.

This sequence joins TRBV2 and TRBJ1-5; 7 bases are a match to TRBD1. V lost 9 bases, J lost 2 bases, and 4 bases stayed unmatched. Germline V gene data show CDR1 as SNHLY and CDR2 as FYNNEI. The CDR3 runs 13 residues. The CDR3 DNA follows: TGTGCCAGTGCCGGGACAGGCAATCAGCCCCAGCATTTT. Translating gives CASAGTGNQPQHF.

This clone was recorded once. The chain is built from TRBV6-1 and TRBJ1-1; D is unclear. Germline loops: CDR1 MNHNS, CDR2 SASEGT. The CDR3 runs to 12 residues. Trimming removed 6 bases from V and 6 bases from J, with 11 bases in between. CDR3 residues: CASRRRVSEAFF. The CDR3 nucleotides are TGTGCCAGCAGGCGGAGGGTTTCTGAAGCTTTCTTT.

The chain links TRBV5-1 to TRBJ1-1, with a weak D call TRBD1 (5 bases). This CDR3 comprises 16 residues. Germline V gene sequence: CDR1 SGHRS, CDR2 YFSETQ. Trimming removed 1 base from V and 0 bases from J, with 13 bases in between. CDR3 DNA sequence: TGCGCCAGCAGCTTGATATCGGGGGTTTTGAACACTGAAGCTTTCTTT. It yields the protein CASSLISGVLNTEAFF.

This rearrangement joins TRBV4-1 to TRBJ1-5; TRBD1 matches at 8 bases. Trimming took 1 base from V and 2 from J; bases not matched to a gene: 4. CDR3 length: 16 residues. Germline V CDR1 and CDR2: MGHRA, YSYEKL. This CDR3 is CASSQALTGGNQPQHF. The CDR3 DNA sequence: TGCGCCAGCAGCCAAGCTTTGACAGGGGGCAATCAGCCCCAGCATTTT.

The J gene is TRBJ2-5, the V gene TRBV4-1; D possibly corresponds to TRBD2 (5 bases). The V end was cut by 0 bases, the J end by 4 bases, with 15 bases between. Germline values: CDR1 MGHRA, CDR2 YSYEKL. The CDR3 sequence is 16 residues long. The CDR3 here is CASSQDGRGRVETQYF. The DNA for the CDR3 is TGCGCCAGCAGCCAAGATGGACGGGGAAGAGTAGAGACCCAGTACTTC.

Details on this clone: The same CDR3 is also encoded by other DNA sequences in this sample. The V gene is TRBV29-1, the J gene TRBJ1-1, with D hard to call. The V end was cut by 7 bases, the J end by 1 base, with 4 bases between. CDR3 length: 10 residues. The germline V gene has CDR1 SQVTM and CDR2 ANQGSEA. CDR3 in amino acids: CSARNTEAFF. Here the CDR3 DNA reads TGCAGCGCTAGGAACACTGAAGCTTTCTTT.

Only a few counts were recorded for this clone. The V and J genes are TRBV15 and TRBJ1-6, with unresolved D. The V gene lost 0 bases and the J gene lost 7 bases, with 10 bases spanning the gap. Germline lookup yields CDR1 LNHNV and CDR2 YYDKDF (reference sequence). This CDR3 has 15 amino acids. CDR3 DNA: TGTGCCACCAGCAGAGAAGCAGTAGGGAATTCACCCCTCCACTTT. Protein: CATSREAVGNSPLHF. Together with reference TRBV15 and TRBJ1-6, the CDR3 gives the full variable domain: DAMVIQNPRYQVTQFGKPVTLSCSQTLNHNVMYWYQQKSSQAPKLLFHYYDKDFNNEADTPDNFQSRRPNTSFCFLDIRSPGLGDTAMYLCATSREAVGNSPLHFGNGTRLTVT.

This clone was counted a single time. The chain joins TRBV15 to TRBJ1-5; tentatively, D is TRBD1 (5 bases). Per the germline V gene, CDR1 is LNHNV and CDR2 is YYDKDF (reference sequence). This CDR3 contains 14 residues. Trimming left V 1 base short and J 3 bases short, with 7 bases between. CDR3 nucleotides: TGTGCCACCAGCAGAGCCAGGGACAATCAGCCCCAGCATTTT. It is translated as CATSRARDNQPQHF.

The rearrangement joins TRBV18 to TRBJ2-3; D might be TRBD2 (7 bases). V was pared by 3 bases and J by 3 bases, with 13 bases between. This CDR3 contains 15 residues. Germline values: CDR1 KGHSH, CDR2 LQKENI. The CDR3 here is CASSPGGPGTDTQYF. As DNA, the CDR3 is TGTGCCAGCTCACCGGGGGGGCCGGGGACAGATACGCAGTATTTT.

To note about this clone: The germline gene is not matched at one end of the junction; a read error may be the cause. The gene calls are TRBV7-3 and TRBJ1-1; no clear D gene. Germline V CDR1 and CDR2: SGHTA, FQGTGA. There are 14 residues in the CDR3. The CDR3 sequence: CASSPVPGITEAFF. The CDR3 nucleotides are TGTGCCAGCAGCCCTGTACCCGGGATCACTGAAGCCTTCTTT.

V is TRBV19 and J is TRBJ1-1, with D tentatively TRBD1 (5 bases). Per the germline V gene, CDR1 is LNHDA and CDR2 is SQIVND (reference sequence). The CDR3 spans 13 residues. Trimming removed 7 bases from V and 3 bases from J, with 12 bases in between. The CDR3 region is CASTGGWYTEAFF. The CDR3 region has the DNA TGTGCCAGTACTGGGGGTTGGTACACTGAAGCTTTCTTT.

The chain combines TRBV29-1 with TRBJ2-5; 10 bases align to TRBD1. Trimming at V came to 4 bases and at J to 6 bases, leaving 5 bases not matched to a gene. The CDR3 length is 13 residues. Germline V lookup: CDR1 SQVTM, CDR2 ANQGSEA. Written as DNA, the CDR3 is TGCAGCGTTGTTCTGGGACAGGGGAAGACCCAGTACTTC. It is translated as CSVVLGQGKTQYF.

J is TRBJ2-6 and V is TRBV9; D perhaps matches TRBD1 (5 bases). Germline lookup yields CDR1 SGDLS and CDR2 YYNGEE. The CDR3 totals 13 residues. Between the trimmed V and J ends, which lost 8 bases and 4 bases, there was a span of 10 bases. The CDR3: CASRQSGANVLTF. The CDR3, as DNA: TGTGCCAGTAGACAGTCCGGGGCCAACGTCCTGACTTTC. Looking up the rest from reference TRBV9 and TRBJ2-6 gives the full variable domain: DSGVTQTPKHLITATGQRVTLRCSPRSGDLSVYWYQQSLDQGLQFLIQYYNGEERAKGNILERFSAQQFPDLHSELNLSSLELGDSALYFCASRQSGANVLTFGAGSRLTVL.